This passage covers 20 T cell receptor beta chains from one sample sequenced in a study of technical replicates of blood from a handful of donors. Sequenced by immunoSEQ multiplex PCR; TCRdb stores in-frame clones only, minus some. The profile shows tens of thousands of clones, about 94% of them singletons. Sequencing was done on a sample of T cells isolated from PBMCs. The receptors were gathered from a human donor in good health.

This rearrangement joins TRBV6-4 to TRBJ2-6; 12 bases align to TRBD1. V was pared by 3 bases and J by 2 bases, with 8 bases of the junction left unmatched. CDR3 length: 19 amino acids. In germline, CDR1 is MRHNA, CDR2 SNTAGT. The CDR3 sequence is CASSERGTGGAAGANVLTF. In DNA form, the CDR3 reads TGTGCCAGCAGTGAACGTGGGACAGGGGGCGCAGCTGGGGCCAACGTCCTGACTTTC.

The CDR3 region has the DNA TGCGCCAGCAGCCGACTAGCGGGCTCCTACAATGAGCAGTTCTTC. It translates to CASSRLAGSYNEQFF. The genes are TRBV5-1 and TRBJ2-1; the match to TRBD2 covers 10 bases. CDR3 length: 15 amino acids. The germline V gene encodes CDR1 SGHRS and CDR2 YFSETQ. V trimming: 4 bases; J trimming: 0 bases; junction bases outside the gene matches: 1.

V is TRBV28 and J is TRBJ2-1; D is uncertain. Trimming cost V 5 bases and J 4 bases, with 15 bases left between them. CDR1 is MDHEN, CDR2 SYDVKM, per germline. This CDR3 region has 15 residues. CDR3 nucleotides: TGTGCCAGCAGTCCCACCCCCAGTCTTTACAATGAGCAGTTCTTC. Amino acids: CASSPTPSLYNEQFF. Using reference TRBV28 and TRBJ2-1 for the parts outside the CDR3, the full variable domain is DVKVTQSSRYLVKRTGEKVFLECVQDMDHENMFWYRQDPGLGLRLIYFSYDVKMKEKGDIPEGYSVSREKKERFSLILESASTNQTSMYLCASSPTPSLYNEQFFGPGTRLTVL.

The V call is TRBV11-3, the J call TRBJ1-1, with TRBD1 matching 8 bases. This CDR3 region has 16 residues. The germline V gene has CDR1 SGHNT and CDR2 YENEEA. V lost 3 bases, J lost 0 bases, and 6 bases stayed unmatched. The chain's CDR3 is CASSFGDRGVNTEAFF. CDR3 nucleotide sequence: TGTGCCAGCAGCTTTGGTGACAGGGGCGTGAACACTGAAGCTTTCTTT.

The table lists this clone with a count of one. The CDR3 bases are TGTGCCAGCTCACCACCCGGTTCGGGCTACGAGCAGTACTTC. This encodes CASSPPGSGYEQYF. The rearrangement uses TRBV18 and TRBJ2-7; no clear D gene. With 0 bases removed from V and 3 bases from J, the gap between germline ends came to 9 bases. This CDR3 has 14 residues. Germline values: CDR1 KGHSH, CDR2 LQKENI.

V and J are TRBV28 and TRBJ2-7, with TRBD1 as a possible D gene (5 bases). Trimming left V 5 bases short and J 6 bases short, with 11 bases between. This CDR3 is built from 12 residues. The germline gives CDR1 MDHEN, CDR2 SYDVKM. The CDR3 nucleotides are TGTGCCAGCAGTCTGGGGCTGGCCGAGCAGTACTTC. This codes for CASSLGLAEQYF.

The rearrangement links TRBV5-1 to TRBJ1-2, with 9 bases identical to TRBD1. With 2 bases clipped from V and 2 bases from J, the junction kept 1 base outside the gene matches. CDR1 and CDR2 (germline): SGHRS, YFSETQ. CDR3 length: 14 amino acids. CDR3 nucleotides: TGCGCCAGCAGCTTAGGACAGGGGAACTATGGCTACACCTTC. Its protein product is CASSLGQGNYGYTF.

CDR3 sequence: CASSPSSQETQYF. The CDR3 DNA reads as TGTGCCAGCAGTCCTAGTTCCCAAGAGACCCAGTACTTC. The chain couples TRBV6-1 to TRBJ2-5; D is uncertain. Trimming pared 5 bases from V and 1 base from J, leaving 8 bases between. This CDR3 has 13 amino acids. The germline V gene encodes CDR1 MNHNS and CDR2 SASEGT.

J is TRBJ2-6 and V is TRBV5-4, with 7 nucleotides matching TRBD1. The CDR3 extends over 17 amino acids. Looked up from germline, CDR1 is SGHNT and CDR2 is YYREEE (reference sequence). V lost 4 bases, J lost 1 base, and 8 bases stayed unmatched. CDR3 protein: CASSRPGQTSGANVLTF. The CDR3 bases are TGTGCCAGCAGCCGGCCGGGACAGACATCTGGGGCCAACGTCCTGACTTTC.

CDR3 nucleotide sequence: TGTGCCAGAAGACAACCTTCCTACGAGCAGTACTTC. Its protein is CARRQPSYEQYF. The gene calls are TRBV2 and TRBJ2-7; D is undetermined. Germline assignment: CDR1 SNHLY and CDR2 FYNNEI. Trimming stripped 9 bases from V and 1 base from J, with 10 bases between. This CDR3 has 12 residues.

The CDR3 reads CAISLGSGGSRDTGELFF. The CDR3 coding sequence is TGTGCCATCAGTCTCGGGTCGGGCGGGAGTAGGGACACCGGGGAGCTGTTTTTT. This chain connects TRBV10-3 to TRBJ2-2; 7 bases map to TRBD2. The CDR3 totals 18 residues. Germline values: CDR1 ENHRY, CDR2 SYGVKD. Losses at the gene ends were 5 bases for V and 3 bases for J; bases not matched to a gene: 15.

The V gene is TRBV10-3, the J gene TRBJ2-7, with a weak D call TRBD2 (5 bases). Between the trimmed V and J ends, which lost 3 bases and 3 bases, there was a span of 15 bases. This CDR3 has 15 amino acids. Germline V gene sequence: CDR1 ENHRY, CDR2 SYGVKD. In DNA, the CDR3 is TGTGCCATCAGTGAAACCGGAGCGGAGAACTACGAGCAGTACTTC. Amino acid sequence: CAISETGAENYEQYF.

The rearrangement links TRBV27 to TRBJ2-5; 7 nucleotides line up with TRBD2. CDR1 and CDR2 (germline): MNHEY, SMNVEV (reference sequence). The ends lost 1 base at V and 4 bases at J; junction bases unmatched: 9. CDR3 length equals 16 residues. CDR3 in DNA: TGTGCCAGCAGTTTATTAGGTGCGGGAGTTCGAGAGACCCAGTACTTC. Translation gives CASSLLGAGVRETQYF.

The rearrangement joins TRBV27 to TRBJ2-1, with a possible D match to TRBD1 (6 bases). Trimming left V 5 bases short and J 4 bases short, with 9 bases between. Per the germline V gene, CDR1 is MNHEY and CDR2 is SMNVEV (reference sequence). The CDR3 consists of 13 residues. CDR3 loop: CASSLDRYNEQFF. CDR3 in DNA: TGTGCCAGCAGTCTGGACAGATACAATGAGCAGTTCTTC.

The rearrangement joins TRBV25-1 to TRBJ2-3, with 8 nucleotides matching TRBD1. Germline V CDR1 and CDR2: MGHDK, SYGVNS. With V trimmed by 6 bases and J by 8 bases, 10 bases remained unmatched. This CDR3 spans 14 amino acids. The CDR3 nucleotides are TGTGCCAGCAGGTCAGGACAGGGATATCTTACGCAGTATTTT. Translation: CASRSGQGYLTQYF.

This clone has a single count. This chain joins TRBV20-1 and TRBJ2-7, with D perhaps TRBD2 (5 bases). This CDR3 comprises 11 residues. In germline, CDR1 is DFQATT, CDR2 SNEGSKA (reference sequence). V gave up 3 bases and J gave up 3 bases, with 6 bases separating them. The CDR3 sequence is CSASTSYEQYF. The CDR3 DNA reads as TGCAGTGCTAGTACTAGCTACGAGCAGTACTTC.

This sequence joins TRBV4-3 and TRBJ2-1; 7 bases match TRBD2. Trimming removed 4 bases from V and 4 bases from J; junction bases left unmatched: 1. The CDR3 sequence is 13 residues long. Germline CDR1 is LGHNA and CDR2 is YSLEER. The CDR3 loop reads CASSRGGYNEQFF. The CDR3 coding sequence is TGCGCCAGCAGCCGGGGGGGATACAATGAGCAGTTCTTC.

The V call is TRBV30, the J call TRBJ2-7; 9 nucleotides align to TRBD1. The junction had 9 bases not matched to a gene; V was cut back by 8 bases and J by 4 bases. The V gene's germline CDR1 is GTSNPN and CDR2 SVGIG (reference sequence). CDR3 length: 13 residues. CDR3 DNA sequence: TGTGCCGGAACCGGGACAGGGCCGTACGAGCAGTACTTC. This gives the protein CAGTGTGPYEQYF.

The CDR3 DNA reads as TGTGCCAGCAGCCCAGGACAGCATGGCTACACCTTC. Translation: CASSPGQHGYTF. This chain uses TRBV5-6 with TRBJ1-2; D may be TRBD1 (6 bases). V was shortened by 4 bases and J by 6 bases, with 10 bases between the two germline ends. The germline V gene has CDR1 SGHDT and CDR2 YYEEEE. This CDR3 spans 12 amino acids.

This chain connects TRBV11-3 to TRBJ1-3; maybe TRBD1 (5 bases). Germline V gene lookup returns CDR1 SGHNT and CDR2 YENEEA. This CDR3 comprises 14 residues. Trimming cost V 3 bases and J 4 bases, with 10 bases left between them. CDR3: CASSLGGDGNTIYF. Written as DNA, the CDR3 is TGTGCCAGCAGCTTGGGGGGAGACGGAAACACCATATATTTT.